The next 10 T cell receptor beta chains were all read from a single sample in a study of blood T cell repertoires in COVID-19. Generated by immunoSEQ multiplex PCR, the TCRdb table keeps only in-frame clones and is missing some. There are more than 250,000 clones in the sample; around four fifths occur only once, and about 1.2% lies in the top ten. The sample taken for sequencing was peripheral blood. The source is a woman aged 45-60 years with acute or convalescent COVID-19.

The rearrangement uses TRBV10-2 and TRBJ2-2, with D perhaps TRBD1 (5 bases). This CDR3 spans 14 amino acids. With 8 bases removed from V and 2 bases from J, the gap between germline ends came to 12 bases. Per the germline V gene, CDR1 is WSHSY and CDR2 is SAAADI. As DNA, the CDR3 is TGCGCCAGCTTGGAGACAGCAAACACCGGGGAGCTGTTTTTT. Translating it yields CASLETANTGELFF.

The rearrangement joins TRBV27 to TRBJ1-3, with D unclear. V lost 5 bases to trimming and J lost 4 bases, with 12 bases between them. The CDR3 is 14 amino acids. The germline CDR1 and CDR2 sequences are MNHEY and SMNVEV (reference sequence). The CDR3 DNA sequence: TGTGCCAGCAGTGCGGGAGGGCGGGGAAACACCATATATTTT. It yields the protein CASSAGGRGNTIYF.

This clone has only one observation. This rearrangement joins TRBV10-3 to TRBJ1-5; a weak D match, TRBD1 (6 bases). CDR1 and CDR2 (germline): ENHRY, SYGVKD. V lost 4 bases and J 9 bases, leaving 13 bases between the germline ends. This CDR3 has 13 residues. The CDR3 protein is CAISGQGSRPQHF. CDR3 in DNA: TGTGCCATCAGTGGGCAGGGGAGTCGGCCCCAGCATTTT.

V is TRBV5-4 and J is TRBJ1-1, with TRBD1 as a possible D gene (5 bases). Trimming pared 3 bases from V and 1 base from J, leaving 13 bases between. The CDR3 extends over 15 amino acids. Per germline, CDR1 SGHNT and CDR2 YYREEE (reference sequence). In DNA, the CDR3 is TGTGCCAGCAGCTCGGTGGGGGGTGCGAACACTGAAGCTTTCTTT. Translating gives CASSSVGGANTEAFF.

The V and J genes are TRBV5-1 and TRBJ2-3; 9 bases are shared with TRBD1. This CDR3 has 14 amino acids. The V gene's germline CDR1 is SGHRS and CDR2 YFSETQ. With V trimmed by 4 bases and J by 3 bases, 3 bases remained unmatched. In nucleotides, the CDR3 is TGCGCCAGCAGCACGGGACAGGGTACAGATACGCAGTATTTT. Protein: CASSTGQGTDTQYF.

A remark on this clone: This specimen includes other DNA sequences encoding the same CDR3. The chain links TRBV7-2 to TRBJ1-1; the D is unclear. Germline values: CDR1 SGHTA, CDR2 FQGNSA. Trimming cost V 2 bases and J 0 bases, with 13 bases left between them. CDR3 size: 16 residues. The CDR3 reads CASSLRRAGLNTEAFF. CDR3 bases: TGTGCCAGCAGCTTAAGGAGGGCGGGCTTGAACACTGAAGCTTTCTTT.

This clone is a singleton in its sample. The chain joins TRBV6-4 to TRBJ2-3; 7 bases line up with TRBD2. The length of the CDR3 is 15 residues. The junction had 10 bases not matched to a gene; V was cut back by 6 bases and J by 4 bases. CDR1 and CDR2 from the germline V gene are MRHNA and SNTAGT. The CDR3 loop is CASSPAAGEADTQYF. The CDR3 DNA reads TGTGCCAGCAGCCCAGCGGCGGGAGAGGCAGATACGCAGTATTTT.

There are a few counts of this clone. The V and J genes are TRBV29-1 and TRBJ1-4, with 8 nucleotides matching TRBD1. J lost 10 bases, V lost 1 base, and 11 bases had no gene match. Germline V gives CDR1 SQVTM, CDR2 ANQGSEA. The CDR3 is 15 residues long. The CDR3 region is CSVEGEGQGLGKLFF. DNA for the CDR3: TGCAGCGTTGAAGGTGAAGGACAGGGTCTCGGAAAACTGTTTTTT. The whole variable domain, filled in from reference TRBV29-1 and TRBJ1-4, reads SAVISQKPSRDICQRGTSLTIQCQVDSQVTMMFWYRQQPGQSLTLIATANQGSEATYESGFVIDKFPISRPNLTFSTLTVSNMSPEDSSIYLCSVEGEGQGLGKLFFGSGTQLSVL.

The genes are TRBV7-2 and TRBJ2-1; 13 bases align to TRBD2. V was pared by 1 base and J by 5 bases, with 2 bases of the junction left unmatched. The CDR3 loop spans 16 amino acids. Germline CDR1 is SGHTA and CDR2 is FQGNSA. The CDR3 DNA reads TGTGCCAGCAGCTTAGAAGGGACTAGCGGGAACAATGAGCAGTTCTTC. Its translation: CASSLEGTSGNNEQFF.

The chain joins TRBV12-3 or TRBV12-4 to TRBJ2-2, with D possibly TRBD2 on 6 matching bases. V was trimmed by 6 bases and J by 6 bases, leaving 11 bases between them. The CDR3 has 13 amino acids. The DNA for the CDR3 is TGTGCCAGCAGCCGGACTAATGCCGGGGAGCTGTTTTTT. Translation: CASSRTNAGELFF.